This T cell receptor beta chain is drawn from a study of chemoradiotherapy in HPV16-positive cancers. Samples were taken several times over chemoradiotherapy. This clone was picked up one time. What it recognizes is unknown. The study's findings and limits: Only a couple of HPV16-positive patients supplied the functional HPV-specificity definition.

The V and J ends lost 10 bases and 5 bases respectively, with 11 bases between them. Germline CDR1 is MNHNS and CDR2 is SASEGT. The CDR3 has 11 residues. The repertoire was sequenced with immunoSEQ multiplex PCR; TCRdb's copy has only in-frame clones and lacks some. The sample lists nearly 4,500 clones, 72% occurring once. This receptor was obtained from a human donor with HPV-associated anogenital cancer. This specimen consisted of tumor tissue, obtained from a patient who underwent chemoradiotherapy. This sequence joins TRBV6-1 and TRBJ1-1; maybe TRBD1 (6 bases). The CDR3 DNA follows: TGTGCCACCATTAGGGGGACTGAAGCTTTCTTT. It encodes CATIRGTEAFF.